Below, 9 T cell receptor beta chains from the same sample are listed, as sequenced in a study of blood T cell repertoires in COVID-19. Some clones are missing from TCRdb's copy, which holds only in-frame ones; the method was immunoSEQ multiplex PCR. Among 200,000 to 250,000 clones listed, roughly 90% were seen once. Sequenced material: peripheral blood. These receptors came from a man aged 60-69 years with COVID-19, enrolled during active disease.

This clone has a single count. CDR3 sequence: CASSEQKTGDLNYGYTF. CDR3 in DNA: TGTGCCAGCAGTGAACAAAAGACAGGGGACCTTAACTATGGCTACACCTTC. The rearrangement links TRBV6-1 to TRBJ1-2; 8 positions agree with TRBD1. CDR3 size: 17 residues. From germline, CDR1 is MNHNS and CDR2 SASEGT. The V gene end was trimmed by 2 bases and the J gene end by 1 base; junction bases not matched to a gene: 9.

The chain carries TRBV4-1 and TRBJ2-7; 8 nucleotides align to TRBD2. CDR3 size: 17 residues. CDR1 and CDR2 (germline): MGHRA, YSYEKL. J lost 6 bases, V lost 0 bases, and 13 bases had no gene match. CDR3 protein: CASSQEGRGTSRSEQYF. The CDR3 bases are TGCGCCAGCAGCCAAGAAGGTAGGGGGACTAGTCGCTCCGAGCAGTACTTC.

This clone came up once. The chain combines TRBV27 with TRBJ1-1, with D maybe TRBD1 (5 bases). Germline values: CDR1 MNHEY, CDR2 SMNVEV (reference sequence). This CDR3 spans 15 amino acids. Trimming removed 5 bases at V and 0 bases at J, with 13 bases between. The CDR3 protein is CASSPRVLMNTEAFF. CDR3 DNA: TGTGCCAGCAGTCCCAGGGTACTCATGAACACTGAAGCTTTCTTT.

This clone turned up a few times. The rearrangement uses TRBV12-2 and TRBJ2-7; TRBD1, as called in the table, went unchecked against the DNA. TRBV12-2 is described as a pseudogene. This CDR3 spans 16 amino acids. The CDR3 here is CASRLAPGTEDYEQYF. In DNA, the CDR3 is TGTGCAAGTCGCTTAGCCCCCGGGACAGAAGACTACGAGCAGTACTTC.

V and J are TRBV7-2 and TRBJ2-2; tentative D call: TRBD1 (5 bases). This CDR3 is built from 15 residues. V lost 1 base, J lost 2 bases, and 8 bases lay in between. Per the germline V gene, CDR1 is SGHTA and CDR2 is FQGNSA. The CDR3 spells CASSLVGANTGELFF. CDR3 nucleotide sequence: TGTGCCAGCAGCTTAGTTGGGGCAAACACCGGGGAGCTGTTTTTT.

The rearrangement uses TRBV11-3 and TRBJ1-1; unclear D gene. The CDR3 is 12 amino acids. Trimming removed 1 base from V and 8 bases from J, with 8 bases in between. Germline CDR1 is SGHNT and CDR2 is YENEEA. CDR3 region: CASSLGSGEAFF. The CDR3 nucleotides read TGTGCCAGCAGCTTAGGATCAGGAGAAGCTTTCTTT.

The CDR3 sequence: CASSLPGGVRTEAFF. CDR3 in DNA: TGTGCCAGCAGCTTGCCGGGCGGGGTTAGAACTGAAGCTTTCTTT. The chain combines TRBV5-4 with TRBJ1-1; D gene unclear. CDR1 is SGHNT, CDR2 YYREEE, per germline (reference sequence). The V and J ends lost 1 base and 5 bases respectively, with 15 bases between them. The CDR3 is 15 residues long.

V and J are TRBV5-1 and TRBJ1-6; the D gene is possibly TRBD1 (6 bases). CDR3 length: 13 residues. V shed 4 bases and J shed 10 bases, with 12 bases lying between them. The V gene's germline CDR1 is SGHRS and CDR2 YFSETQ. The CDR3, as DNA: TGCGCCAGCAGCCCCTCTAGGGGGTCACCCCTCCACTTT. It is translated as CASSPSRGSPLHF. Drawing the rest from reference TRBV5-1 and TRBJ1-6, the complete variable domain is KAGVTQTPRYLIKTRGQQVTLSCSPISGHRSVSWYQQTPGQGLQFLFEYFSETQRNKGNFPGRFSGRQFSNSRSEMNVSTLELGDSALYLCASSPSRGSPLHFGNGTRLTVT.

The CDR3 DNA is TGTGCCAGCAGTTACACCCCGACAAGTAGCAATCAGCCCCAGCATTTT. It encodes CASSYTPTSSNQPQHF. The V call is TRBV6-6, the J call TRBJ1-5, with D uncertain. Between the trimmed V and J ends, which lost 2 bases and 0 bases, there was a span of 11 bases. Per germline, CDR1 MNHNY and CDR2 SVGAGI (reference sequence). CDR3 length: 16 amino acids.